This TCR beta chain was sequenced during a study of T cell responses to AZD1222 COVID-19 vaccine. Generated by immunoSEQ multiplex PCR, the TCRdb table keeps only in-frame clones and is missing some. The sample holds over 90,000 clones, about 86% seen once. Germline trimming cut 2 bases from V and 7 bases from J; bases unmatched to any gene: 10. The CDR3 loop spans 17 amino acids. The germline V gene encodes CDR1 SGHTA and CDR2 FQGNSA. The chain is built from TRBV7-2 and TRBJ2-1; 11 bases are shared with TRBD2. The sequences come from peripheral blood, collected on day 0 of AZD1222 vaccination. This receptor was identified in an adult in good health. CDR3 in DNA: TGTGCCAGCAGCTTACCTACCTTTAGCGGGAGGGGGAATGAGCAGTTCTTC. It is translated as CASSLPTFSGRGNEQFF.